Each of the 8 T cell receptor beta chains below was sequenced from the same sample in a study of T cells in Graves' hyperthyroidism and ophthalmopathy. Amplification of TCR beta CDR3 regions used RNA as the template. The HTBI set primed first-round TCR CDR3 RT-PCR. MiXCR, applied by TCRdb to the multiplex PCR reads, yields one record per CDR3 protein. The table records 300,000 to 500,000 distinct CDR3 sequences, about 16% of them present only once. The sample taken for sequencing was blood. These receptors were taken from a woman under 40 with Graves' hyperthyroidism.

The chain employs TRBV3-1 and TRBJ1-2; D unresolved. The CDR3 totals 13 residues. With 4 bases removed from V and 5 bases from J, the gap between germline ends came to 11 bases. The germline gives CDR1 LGHDT, CDR2 YNNKEL (reference sequence). CDR3 sequence reads: CASSLTERYGYTF. The CDR3 DNA follows: TGTGCCAGCAGCCTAACGGAGCGGTATGGCTACACCTTC.

This clonotype was observed at least ten times. The chain couples TRBV27 to TRBJ2-5; 10 bases are a match to TRBD1. The length of the CDR3 is 13 residues. Germline CDR1 and CDR2: MNHEY and SMNVEV (reference sequence). The V and J ends lost 4 bases and 5 bases, in that order; junction bases with no gene match: 1. The CDR3 DNA is TGTGCCAGCAGTTGGACAGGGGGGGAGACCCAGTACTTC. This sequence encodes CASSWTGGETQYF.

This clonotype has ten or more counts. The chain recombines TRBV9 with TRBJ2-5, with 9 nucleotides matching TRBD2. The CDR3 is 14 residues long. Germline CDR1 and CDR2: SGDLS and YYNGEE. The V gene end was trimmed by 4 bases and the J gene end by 4 bases; junction bases not matched to a gene: 5. Written as DNA, the CDR3 is TGTGCCAGCAGCACCTCTAGCGGGATAGAGACCCAGTACTTC. It codes for CASSTSSGIETQYF.

This clonotype occurred a few times. V usage is TRBV3-1 and J usage is TRBJ1-4; 7 bases fit TRBD1. J gave up 8 bases and V 4 bases, and 7 bases lay outside the gene matches. The CDR3 contains 14 residues. CDR1 is LGHDT, CDR2 YNNKEL, per germline (reference sequence). Here the CDR3 reads CASSRRQGREKLFF. In DNA, the CDR3 is TGTGCCAGCAGCCGCAGACAGGGACGGGAAAAACTGTTTTTT.

The CDR3 reads CASSFIGSGNQPQHF. The CDR3 nucleotides are TGTGCCAGCAGTTTTATAGGGAGCGGCAATCAGCCCCAGCATTTT. The V call is TRBV28, the J call TRBJ1-5; D unresolved. Germline values: CDR1 MDHEN, CDR2 SYDVKM. Trimming pared 3 bases from V and 2 bases from J, leaving 11 bases between. There are 15 residues in the CDR3.

This clonotype was observed a few times. The chain carries TRBV29-1 and TRBJ2-1; TRBD1 might be the D (5 bases). The V end lost 4 bases, the J end lost 15 bases, and 7 bases lay between the germline ends. This CDR3 spans 8 amino acids. Germline lookup yields CDR1 SQVTM and CDR2 ANQGSEA. CDR3 DNA sequence: TGCAGCGTTGCCCAGGGGTTCTTC. This gives the protein CSVAQGFF.

This clonotype was observed a handful of times. J is TRBJ1-5 and V is TRBV20-1; D possibly corresponds to TRBD1 (5 bases). CDR1 and CDR2 (germline): DFQATT, SNEGSKA (reference sequence). The CDR3 totals 16 residues. V was shortened by 6 bases and J by 0 bases, with 18 bases between the two germline ends. The CDR3 bases are TGCAGTGCCCCCCCCCAGGGCGTCCATAGCAATCAGCCCCAGCATTTT. It translates to CSAPPQGVHSNQPQHF.

Comments on this clonotype: One base away lies a much larger clone, so this may be a sequencing read error. This chain connects TRBV28 to TRBJ2-5; 8 bases agree with TRBD2. Germline assignment: CDR1 MDHEN and CDR2 SYDVKM. The CDR3 loop spans 13 amino acids. J lost 1 base, V lost 6 bases, and 1 base had no gene match. The CDR3 protein is CASRGTSQETQYF. The CDR3 nucleotides are TGTGCCAGCAGGGGGACTAGCCAAGAGACCCAGTACTTC.